This T cell receptor (beta chain) was recorded in a study of CD8 T cells in ankylosing spondylitis. Generation of TCR beta libraries employed quantitative 5'-RACE incorporating molecular barcodes. A single record per CDR3 protein comes from TCRdb applying MiXCR to the 5' RACE reads. The sample holds 50,000 to 70,000 distinct CDR3 sequences, over 5% seen once. This clonotype was detected many times. What it recognizes is unknown. General study results and limits: Some motif variants were previously reported in reactive arthritis synovial fluid and blood. The authors reported significant enrichment of disease-linked clones in matched ankylosing spondylitis synovial fluid. A motif in TCR beta, a set of under ten highly homologous variants, appeared characteristic of ankylosing spondylitis blood.

V was clipped by 4 bases and J by 6 bases, with 23 bases between them. This CDR3 has 17 amino acids. Germline loops: CDR1 SGHTA, CDR2 FQGTGA. The chain recombines TRBV7-3 with TRBJ2-3; TRBD2 might be the D (6 bases). The sequence was collected from a male donor with ankylosing spondylitis. The sample was synovial fluid, either unsorted or a sorted T cell fraction (not recorded which). CDR3 loop: CASSSGRAGPRFDTQYF. DNA for the CDR3: TGTGCCAGCAGCTCCGGACGGGCGGGACCGCGCTTCGATACGCAGTATTTT.